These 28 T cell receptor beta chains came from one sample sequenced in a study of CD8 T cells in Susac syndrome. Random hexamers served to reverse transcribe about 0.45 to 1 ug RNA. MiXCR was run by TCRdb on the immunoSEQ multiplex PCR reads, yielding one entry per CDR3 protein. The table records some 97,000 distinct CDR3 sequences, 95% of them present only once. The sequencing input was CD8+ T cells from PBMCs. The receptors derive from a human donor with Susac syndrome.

The CDR3 spells CASSPASGTYNEQFF. The CDR3 DNA reads TGTGCCAGCAGTCCGGCGTCAGGCACCTACAATGAGCAGTTCTTC. The chain combines TRBV3-1 with TRBJ2-1; D remains unclear. The CDR3 consists of 15 residues. V was clipped by 6 bases and J by 2 bases, with 14 bases between them. Per germline, CDR1 LGHDT and CDR2 YNNKEL (reference sequence).

The CDR3, as DNA: TGTGCCAGCAGTCTCAATTCAGGGGAGACGCAGTATTTT. Translation: CASSLNSGETQYF. The chain has TRBV2 and TRBJ2-3; tentative D call: TRBD1 (6 bases). Germline assignment: CDR1 SNHLY and CDR2 FYNNEI. Trimming pared 5 bases from V and 9 bases from J, leaving 15 bases between. The CDR3 consists of 13 residues.

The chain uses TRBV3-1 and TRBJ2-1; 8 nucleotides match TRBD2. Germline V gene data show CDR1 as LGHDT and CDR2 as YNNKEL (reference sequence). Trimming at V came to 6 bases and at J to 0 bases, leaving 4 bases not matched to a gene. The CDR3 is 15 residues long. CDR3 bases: TGTGCCAGCAGTCACAGCGGGAGCTCCTACAATGAGCAGTTCTTC. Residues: CASSHSGSSYNEQFF.

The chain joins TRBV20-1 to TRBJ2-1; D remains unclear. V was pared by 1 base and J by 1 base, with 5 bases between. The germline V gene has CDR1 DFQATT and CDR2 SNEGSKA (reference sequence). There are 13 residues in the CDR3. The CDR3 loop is CSARVGSYNEQFF. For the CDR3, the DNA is TGCAGTGCTAGAGTCGGGTCCTACAATGAGCAGTTCTTC.

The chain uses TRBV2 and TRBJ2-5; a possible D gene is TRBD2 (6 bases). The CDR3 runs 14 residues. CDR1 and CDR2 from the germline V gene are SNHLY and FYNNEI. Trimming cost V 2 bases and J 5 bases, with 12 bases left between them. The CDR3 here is CASSETQAGETQYF. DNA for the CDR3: TGTGCCAGCAGTGAAACACAGGCGGGGGAGACCCAGTACTTC. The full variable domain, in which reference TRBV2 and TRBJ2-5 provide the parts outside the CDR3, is EPEVTQTPSHQVTQMGQEVILRCVPISNHLYFYWYRQILGQKVEFLVSFYNNEISEKSEIFDDQFSVERPDGSNFTLKIRSTKLEDSAMYFCASSETQAGETQYFGPGTRLLVL.

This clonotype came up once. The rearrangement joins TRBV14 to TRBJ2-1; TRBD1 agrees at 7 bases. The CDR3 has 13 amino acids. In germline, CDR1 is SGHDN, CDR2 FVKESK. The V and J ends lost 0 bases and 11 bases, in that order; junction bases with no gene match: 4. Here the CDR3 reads CASSQEWDSQQFF. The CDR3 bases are TGTGCCAGCAGCCAAGAATGGGACAGCCAGCAGTTCTTC.

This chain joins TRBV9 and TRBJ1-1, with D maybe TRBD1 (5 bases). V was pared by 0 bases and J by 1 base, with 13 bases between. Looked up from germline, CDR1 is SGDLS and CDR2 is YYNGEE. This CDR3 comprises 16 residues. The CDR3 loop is CASSVDAVTGNTEAFF. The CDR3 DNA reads TGTGCCAGCAGCGTAGACGCGGTTACAGGGAACACTGAAGCTTTCTTT.

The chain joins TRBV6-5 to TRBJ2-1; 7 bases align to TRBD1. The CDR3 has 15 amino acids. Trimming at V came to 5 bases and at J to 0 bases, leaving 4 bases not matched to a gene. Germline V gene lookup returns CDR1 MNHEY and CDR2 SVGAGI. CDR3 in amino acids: CASSRQGTSYNEQFF. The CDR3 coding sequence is TGTGCCAGCAGTCGACAGGGCACCTCCTACAATGAGCAGTTCTTC.

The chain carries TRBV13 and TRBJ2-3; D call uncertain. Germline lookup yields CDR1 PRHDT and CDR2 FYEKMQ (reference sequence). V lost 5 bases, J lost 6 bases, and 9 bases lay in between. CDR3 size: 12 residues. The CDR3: CASSAGRDTQYF. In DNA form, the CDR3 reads TGTGCCAGCAGCGCCGGTCGCGATACGCAGTATTTT. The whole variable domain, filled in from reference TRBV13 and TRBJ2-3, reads AAGVIQSPRHLIKEKRETATLKCYPIPRHDTVYWYQQGPGQDPQFLISFYEKMQSDKGSIPDRFSAQQFSDYHSELNMSSLELGDSALYFCASSAGRDTQYFGPGTRLTVL.

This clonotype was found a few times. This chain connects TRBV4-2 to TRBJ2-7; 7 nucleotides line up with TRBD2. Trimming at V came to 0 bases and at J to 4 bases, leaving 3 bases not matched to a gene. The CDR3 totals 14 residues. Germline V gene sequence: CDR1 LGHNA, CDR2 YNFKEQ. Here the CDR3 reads CASSQEGREYEQYF. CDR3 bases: TGTGCCAGCAGCCAAGAAGGGCGGGAGTACGAGCAGTACTTC.

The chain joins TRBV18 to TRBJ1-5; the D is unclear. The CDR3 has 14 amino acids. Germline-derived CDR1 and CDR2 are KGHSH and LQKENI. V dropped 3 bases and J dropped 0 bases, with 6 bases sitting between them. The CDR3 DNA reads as TGTGCCAGCTCACCGGCGCTTAGCAATCAGCCCCAGCATTTT. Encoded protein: CASSPALSNQPQHF.

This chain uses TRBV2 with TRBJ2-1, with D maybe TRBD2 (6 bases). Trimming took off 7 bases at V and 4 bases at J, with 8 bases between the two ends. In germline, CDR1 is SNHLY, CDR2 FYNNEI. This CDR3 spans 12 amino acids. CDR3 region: CASNLAYNEQFF. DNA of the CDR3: TGTGCCAGCAACCTAGCGTACAATGAGCAGTTCTTC.

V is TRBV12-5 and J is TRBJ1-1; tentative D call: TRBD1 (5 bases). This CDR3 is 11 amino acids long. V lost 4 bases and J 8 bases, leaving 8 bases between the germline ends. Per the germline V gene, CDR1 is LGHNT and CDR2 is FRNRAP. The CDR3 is CASGSDSEAFF. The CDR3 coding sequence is TGTGCTAGTGGTTCTGACAGCGAAGCTTTCTTT.

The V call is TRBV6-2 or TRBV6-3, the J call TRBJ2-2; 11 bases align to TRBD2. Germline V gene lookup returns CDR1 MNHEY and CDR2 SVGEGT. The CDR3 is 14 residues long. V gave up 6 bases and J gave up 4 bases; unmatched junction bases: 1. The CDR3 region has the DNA TGTGCCAGCAGCCTAGCGGGGGGCACCGGGGAGCTGTTTTTT. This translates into CASSLAGGTGELFF.

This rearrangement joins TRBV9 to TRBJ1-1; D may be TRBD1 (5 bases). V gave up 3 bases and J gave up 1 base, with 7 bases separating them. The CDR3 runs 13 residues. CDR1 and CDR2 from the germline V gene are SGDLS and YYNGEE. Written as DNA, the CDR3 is TGTGCCAGCAGCGCCAGGGAGAACACTGAAGCTTTCTTT. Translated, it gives CASSARENTEAFF.

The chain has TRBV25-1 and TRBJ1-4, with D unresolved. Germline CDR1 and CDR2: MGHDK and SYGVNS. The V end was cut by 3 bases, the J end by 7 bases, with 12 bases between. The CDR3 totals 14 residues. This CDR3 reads CASSDSRGPEKLFF. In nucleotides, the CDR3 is TGTGCCAGCAGTGACTCCCGGGGTCCTGAAAAACTGTTTTTT.

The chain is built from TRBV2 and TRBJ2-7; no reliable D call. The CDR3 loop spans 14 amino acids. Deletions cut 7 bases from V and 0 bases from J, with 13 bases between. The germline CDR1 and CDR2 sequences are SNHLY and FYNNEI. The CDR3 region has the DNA TGTGCCAGCATTGGGCAGATGAGCTCCTACGAGCAGTACTTC. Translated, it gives CASIGQMSSYEQYF.

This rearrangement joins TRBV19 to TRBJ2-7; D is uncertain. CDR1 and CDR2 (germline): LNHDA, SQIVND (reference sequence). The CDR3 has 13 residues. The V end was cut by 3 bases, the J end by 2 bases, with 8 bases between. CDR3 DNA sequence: TGTGCCAGTAGTATTTTTCCGACCTACGAGCAGTACTTC. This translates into CASSIFPTYEQYF.

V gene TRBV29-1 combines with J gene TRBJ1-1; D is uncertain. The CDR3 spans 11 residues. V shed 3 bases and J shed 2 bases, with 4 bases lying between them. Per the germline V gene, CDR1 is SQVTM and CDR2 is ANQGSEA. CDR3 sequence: CSVEYNTEAFF. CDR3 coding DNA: TGCAGCGTTGAGTATAACACTGAAGCTTTCTTT.

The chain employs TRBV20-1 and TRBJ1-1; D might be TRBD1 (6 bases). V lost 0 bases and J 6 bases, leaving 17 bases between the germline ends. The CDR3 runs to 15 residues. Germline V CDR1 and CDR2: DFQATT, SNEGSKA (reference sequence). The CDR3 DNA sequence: TGCAGTGCTAGAGATAACCGGGGGGCAAATGCTGAAGCTTTCTTT. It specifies CSARDNRGANAEAFF.

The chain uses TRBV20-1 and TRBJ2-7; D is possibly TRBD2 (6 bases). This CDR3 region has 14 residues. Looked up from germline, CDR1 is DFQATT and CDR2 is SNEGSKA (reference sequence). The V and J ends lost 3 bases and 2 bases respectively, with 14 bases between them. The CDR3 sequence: CSARKEGRPYEQYF. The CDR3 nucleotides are TGCAGTGCTAGGAAGGAGGGCCGTCCCTACGAGCAGTACTTC.

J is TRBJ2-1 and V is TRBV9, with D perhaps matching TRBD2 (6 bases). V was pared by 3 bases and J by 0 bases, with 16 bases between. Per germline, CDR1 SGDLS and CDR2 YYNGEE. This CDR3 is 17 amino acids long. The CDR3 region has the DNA TGTGCCAGCAGCGCCGATTTCCTAGCGACCTCCTACAATGAGCAGTTCTTC. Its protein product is CASSADFLATSYNEQFF.

The CDR3 spells CASSYSPRGRYNEQFF. The CDR3, as DNA: TGTGCCAGCAGTTACTCCCCCCGGGGCCGGTACAATGAGCAGTTCTTC. This chain uses TRBV6-6 with TRBJ2-1, with D tentatively TRBD1 or TRBD2 (5 bases each). This CDR3 has 16 residues. Germline CDR1 reads MNHNY; CDR2 reads SVGAGI (reference sequence). Trimming left V 0 bases short and J 4 bases short, with 13 bases between.

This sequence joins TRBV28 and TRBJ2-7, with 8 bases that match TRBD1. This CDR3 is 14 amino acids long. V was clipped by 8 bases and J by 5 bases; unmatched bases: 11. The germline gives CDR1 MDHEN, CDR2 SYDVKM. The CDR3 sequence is CASQAGTGDDEQYF. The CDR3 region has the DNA TGTGCCAGCCAGGCAGGGACAGGTGATGACGAGCAGTACTTC.

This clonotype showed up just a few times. CDR3 in amino acids: CASSPGTRSSYEQYF. CDR3 bases: TGTGCCAGCAGTCCCGGGACTCGAAGCTCCTACGAGCAGTACTTC. The rearrangement uses TRBV3-1 and TRBJ2-7; maybe TRBD2 (6 bases). Looked up from germline, CDR1 is LGHDT and CDR2 is YNNKEL (reference sequence). This CDR3 spans 15 amino acids. Trimming removed 6 bases at V and 0 bases at J, with 15 bases between.

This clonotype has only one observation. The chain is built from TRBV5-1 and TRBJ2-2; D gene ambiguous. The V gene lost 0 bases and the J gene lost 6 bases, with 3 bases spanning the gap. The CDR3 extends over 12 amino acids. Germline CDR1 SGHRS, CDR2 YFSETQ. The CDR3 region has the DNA TGCGCCAGCAGCTTGGTGCCCGGGGAGCTGTTTTTT. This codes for CASSLVPGELFF.

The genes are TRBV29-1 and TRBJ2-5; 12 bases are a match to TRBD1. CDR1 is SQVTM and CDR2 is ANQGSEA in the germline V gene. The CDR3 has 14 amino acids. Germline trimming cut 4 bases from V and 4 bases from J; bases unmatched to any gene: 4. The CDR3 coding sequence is TGCAGCGTTGGCCGGGACAGGGGGCGAGAGACCCAGTACTTC. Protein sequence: CSVGRDRGRETQYF.

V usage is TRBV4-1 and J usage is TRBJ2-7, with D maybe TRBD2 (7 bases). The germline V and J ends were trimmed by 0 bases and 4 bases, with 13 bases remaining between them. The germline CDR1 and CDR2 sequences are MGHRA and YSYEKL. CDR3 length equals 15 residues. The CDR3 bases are TGCGCCAGCAGCCAAGATCGAGGGGGGGGGTACGAGCAGTACTTC. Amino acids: CASSQDRGGGYEQYF.